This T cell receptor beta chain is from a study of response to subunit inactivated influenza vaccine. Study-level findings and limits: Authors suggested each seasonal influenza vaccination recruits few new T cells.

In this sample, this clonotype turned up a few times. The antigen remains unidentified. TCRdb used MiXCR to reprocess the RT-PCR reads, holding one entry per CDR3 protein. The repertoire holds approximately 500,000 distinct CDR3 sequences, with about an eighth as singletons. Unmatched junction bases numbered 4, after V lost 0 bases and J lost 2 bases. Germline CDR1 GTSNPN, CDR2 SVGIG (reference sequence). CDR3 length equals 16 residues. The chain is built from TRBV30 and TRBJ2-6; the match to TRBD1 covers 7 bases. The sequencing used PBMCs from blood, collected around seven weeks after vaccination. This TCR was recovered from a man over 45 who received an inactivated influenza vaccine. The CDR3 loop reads CAWSVLGGAGANVLTF. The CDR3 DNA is TGTGCCTGGAGTGTACTAGGGGGCGCTGGGGCCAACGTCCTGACTTTC.